Described below is a single TCR beta chain sequence and its context. Its antigen is not identified. A junction boundary mismatches the germline segment, possibly from a read error. The CDR3 contains 16 residues. The data are from a study of tumor-infiltrating lymphocytes in primary liver carcinoma. About the study: Resecting the tumor surgically was how the patients' primary liver carcinoma was treated. Whole-study findings and limits: For tumor-adjacent and tumor-blood pairs, overlap was less than that seen for tumor region pairs. In the absence of sorting, bulk samples left CD4+ and CD8+ repertoires uncompared.

Constant-region priming of 500 to 550 ng total RNA yielded TCR beta cDNA. What produced the TCR beta libraries was three nested multiplex PCR rounds using slightly modified ARM-PCR. Forward primers for TRBV1-TRBV30 and a C-beta reverse primer served the first two PCR rounds, at about 9 cycles each. Each CDR3 protein is one row after TCRdb ran MiXCR on the multiplex PCR reads. The sample records 330,000 or so distinct CDR3 sequences, 65% being singletons. Extraction also yielded germline DNA, while blood RNA was obtained from unsorted whole blood. Preoperatively, around 4 milliliters of peripheral blood were collected.

Sequencing was done on a sample of peripheral blood. The gene calls are TRBV6-7 and TRBJ2-2; weak D call: TRBD1 (6 bases). Being an ORF, TRBV6-7 has a function that is uncertain. This receptor was obtained from a man aged 40-50 years with primary liver carcinoma and hepatitis B virus infection. CDR3 protein: CARSYSQDSNTGELFF. CDR3 in DNA: TGTGCCAGAAGTTACTCCCAGGACAGCAACACCGGGGAGCTGTTTTTT.